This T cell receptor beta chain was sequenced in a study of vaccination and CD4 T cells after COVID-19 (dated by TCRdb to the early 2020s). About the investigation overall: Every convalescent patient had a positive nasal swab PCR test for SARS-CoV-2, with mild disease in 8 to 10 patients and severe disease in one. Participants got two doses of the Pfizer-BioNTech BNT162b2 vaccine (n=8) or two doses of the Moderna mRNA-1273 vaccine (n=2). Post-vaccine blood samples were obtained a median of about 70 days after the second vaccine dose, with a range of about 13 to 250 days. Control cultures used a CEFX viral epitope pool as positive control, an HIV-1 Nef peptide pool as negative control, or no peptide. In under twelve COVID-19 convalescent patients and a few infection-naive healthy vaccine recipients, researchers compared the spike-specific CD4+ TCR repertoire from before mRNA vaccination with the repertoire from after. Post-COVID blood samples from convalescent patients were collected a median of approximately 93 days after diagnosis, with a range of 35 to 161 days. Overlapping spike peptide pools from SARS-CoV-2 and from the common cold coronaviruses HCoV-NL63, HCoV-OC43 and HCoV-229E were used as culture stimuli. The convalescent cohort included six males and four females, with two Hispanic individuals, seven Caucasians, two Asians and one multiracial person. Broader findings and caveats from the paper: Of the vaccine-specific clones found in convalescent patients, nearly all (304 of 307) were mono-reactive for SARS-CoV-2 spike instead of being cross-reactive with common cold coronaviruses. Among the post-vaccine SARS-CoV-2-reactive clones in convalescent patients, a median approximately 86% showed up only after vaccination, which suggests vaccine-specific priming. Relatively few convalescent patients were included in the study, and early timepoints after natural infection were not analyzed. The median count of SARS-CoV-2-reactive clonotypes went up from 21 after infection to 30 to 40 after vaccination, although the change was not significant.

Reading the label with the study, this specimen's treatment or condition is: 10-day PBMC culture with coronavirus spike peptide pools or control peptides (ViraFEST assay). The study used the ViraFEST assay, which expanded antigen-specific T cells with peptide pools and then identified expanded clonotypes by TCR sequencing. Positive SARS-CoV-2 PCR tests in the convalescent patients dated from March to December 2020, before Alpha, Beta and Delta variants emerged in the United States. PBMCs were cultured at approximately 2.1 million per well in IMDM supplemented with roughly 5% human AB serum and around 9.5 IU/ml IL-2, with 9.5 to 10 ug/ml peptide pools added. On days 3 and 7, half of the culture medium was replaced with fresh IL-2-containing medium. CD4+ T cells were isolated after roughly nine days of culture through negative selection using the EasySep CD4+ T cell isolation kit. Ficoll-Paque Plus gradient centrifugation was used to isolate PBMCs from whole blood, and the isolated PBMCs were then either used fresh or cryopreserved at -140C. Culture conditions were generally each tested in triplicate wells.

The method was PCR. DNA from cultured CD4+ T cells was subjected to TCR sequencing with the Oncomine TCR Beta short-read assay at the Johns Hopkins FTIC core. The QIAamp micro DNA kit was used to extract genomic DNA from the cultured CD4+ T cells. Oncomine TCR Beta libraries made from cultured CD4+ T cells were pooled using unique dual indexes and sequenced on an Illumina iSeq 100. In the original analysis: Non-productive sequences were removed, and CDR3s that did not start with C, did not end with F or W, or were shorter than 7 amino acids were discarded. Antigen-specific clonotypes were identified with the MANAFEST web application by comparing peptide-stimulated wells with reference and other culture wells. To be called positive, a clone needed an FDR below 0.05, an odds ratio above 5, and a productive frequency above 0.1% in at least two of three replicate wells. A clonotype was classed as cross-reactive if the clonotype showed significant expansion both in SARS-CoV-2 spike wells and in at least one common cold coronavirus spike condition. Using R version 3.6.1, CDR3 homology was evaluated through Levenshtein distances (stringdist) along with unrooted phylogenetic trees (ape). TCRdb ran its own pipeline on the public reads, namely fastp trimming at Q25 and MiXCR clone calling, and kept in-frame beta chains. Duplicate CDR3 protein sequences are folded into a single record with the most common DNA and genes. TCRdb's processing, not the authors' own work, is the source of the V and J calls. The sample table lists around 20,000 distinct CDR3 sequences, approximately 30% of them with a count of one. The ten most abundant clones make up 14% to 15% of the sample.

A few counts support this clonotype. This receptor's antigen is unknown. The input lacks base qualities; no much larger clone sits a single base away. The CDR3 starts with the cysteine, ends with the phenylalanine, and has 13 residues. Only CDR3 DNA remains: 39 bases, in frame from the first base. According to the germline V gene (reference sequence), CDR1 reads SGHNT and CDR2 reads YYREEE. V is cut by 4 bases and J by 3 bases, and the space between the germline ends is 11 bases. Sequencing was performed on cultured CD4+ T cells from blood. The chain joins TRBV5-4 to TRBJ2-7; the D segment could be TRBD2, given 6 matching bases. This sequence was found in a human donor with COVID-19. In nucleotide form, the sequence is TGTGCCAGCAGCATGGGACTCGACTACGAGCAGTACTTC. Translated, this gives CASSMGLDYEQYF. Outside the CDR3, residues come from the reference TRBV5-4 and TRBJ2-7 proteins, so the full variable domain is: ETGVTQSPTHLIKTRGQQVTLRCSSQSGHNTVSWYQQALGQGPQFIFQYYREEENGRGNFPPRFSGLQFPNYSSELNVNALELDDSALYLCASSMGLDYEQYFGPGTRLTVT.